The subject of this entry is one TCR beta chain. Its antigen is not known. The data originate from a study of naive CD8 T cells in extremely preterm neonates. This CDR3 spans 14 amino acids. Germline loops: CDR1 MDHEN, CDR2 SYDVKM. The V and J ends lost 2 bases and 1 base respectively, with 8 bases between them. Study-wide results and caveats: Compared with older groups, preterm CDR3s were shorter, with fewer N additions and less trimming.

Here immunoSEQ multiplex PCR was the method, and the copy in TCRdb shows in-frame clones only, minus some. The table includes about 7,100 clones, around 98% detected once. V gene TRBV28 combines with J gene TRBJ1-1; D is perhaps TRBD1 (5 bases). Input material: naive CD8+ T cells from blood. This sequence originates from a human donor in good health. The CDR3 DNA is TGTGCCAGCAGTTTAGACGGGGGGAACACTGAAGCTTTCTTT. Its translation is CASSLDGGNTEAFF.